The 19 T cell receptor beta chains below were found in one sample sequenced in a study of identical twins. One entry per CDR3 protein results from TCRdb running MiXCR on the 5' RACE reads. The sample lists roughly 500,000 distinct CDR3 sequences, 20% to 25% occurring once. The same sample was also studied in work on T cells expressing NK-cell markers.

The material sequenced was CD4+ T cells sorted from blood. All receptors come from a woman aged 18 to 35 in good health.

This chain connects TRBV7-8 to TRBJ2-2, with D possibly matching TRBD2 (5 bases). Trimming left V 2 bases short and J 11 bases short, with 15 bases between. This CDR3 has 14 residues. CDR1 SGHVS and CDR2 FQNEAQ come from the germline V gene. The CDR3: CASSLSPEDGELFF. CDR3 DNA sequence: TGTGCCAGCAGCTTATCTCCGGAGGACGGCGAGCTGTTTTTT.

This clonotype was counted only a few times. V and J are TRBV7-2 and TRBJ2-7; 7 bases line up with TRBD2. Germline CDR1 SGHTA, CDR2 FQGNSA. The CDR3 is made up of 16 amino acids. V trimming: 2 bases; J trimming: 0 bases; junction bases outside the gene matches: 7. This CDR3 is CASSLSGGSVSYEQYF. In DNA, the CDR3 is TGTGCCAGCAGCTTATCGGGAGGATCAGTCTCCTACGAGCAGTACTTC.

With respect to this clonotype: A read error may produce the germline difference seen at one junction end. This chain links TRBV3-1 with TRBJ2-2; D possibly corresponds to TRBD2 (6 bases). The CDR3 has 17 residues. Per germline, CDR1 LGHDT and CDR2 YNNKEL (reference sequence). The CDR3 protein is CASCQEFLRGNTGELFF. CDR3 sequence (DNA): TGTGCCAGCTGCCAAGAATTTTTGCGGGGCAACACCGGGGAGCTGTTTTTT.

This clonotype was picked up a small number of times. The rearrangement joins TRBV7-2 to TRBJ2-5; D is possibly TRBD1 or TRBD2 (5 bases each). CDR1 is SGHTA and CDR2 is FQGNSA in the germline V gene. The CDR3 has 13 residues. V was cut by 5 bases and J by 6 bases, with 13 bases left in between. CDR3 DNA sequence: TGTGCCAGCAGCGTGGCCCGGGACCAGACCCAGTACTTC. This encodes CASSVARDQTQYF.

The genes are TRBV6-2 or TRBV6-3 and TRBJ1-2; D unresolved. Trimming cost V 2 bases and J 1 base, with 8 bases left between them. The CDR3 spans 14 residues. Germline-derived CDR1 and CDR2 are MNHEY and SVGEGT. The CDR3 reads CASSYNPGNYGYTF. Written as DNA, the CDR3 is TGTGCCAGCAGTTACAATCCGGGTAACTATGGCTACACCTTC.

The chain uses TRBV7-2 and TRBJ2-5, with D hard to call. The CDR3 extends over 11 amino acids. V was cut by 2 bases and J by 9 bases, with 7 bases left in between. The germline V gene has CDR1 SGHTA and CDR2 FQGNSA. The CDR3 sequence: CASSLNLAQYF. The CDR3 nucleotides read TGTGCCAGCAGCTTAAACTTGGCCCAGTACTTC.

CDR3 protein: CASTLPGGASSYNEQFF. CDR3 in DNA: TGTGCCAGCACCCTTCCGGGGGGCGCAAGCTCCTACAATGAGCAGTTCTTC. The V call is TRBV2, the J call TRBJ2-1; the D gene is possibly TRBD2 (7 bases). Germline loops: CDR1 SNHLY, CDR2 FYNNEI. V lost 7 bases, J lost 0 bases, and 19 bases lay in between. The CDR3 contains 17 residues.

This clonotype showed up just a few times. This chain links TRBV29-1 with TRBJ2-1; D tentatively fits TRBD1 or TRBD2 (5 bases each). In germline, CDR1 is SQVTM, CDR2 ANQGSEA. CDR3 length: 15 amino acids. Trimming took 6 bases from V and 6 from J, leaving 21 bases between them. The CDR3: CSVREGRAIINEQFF. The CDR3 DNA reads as TGCAGCGTGCGTGAGGGGCGGGCGATTATCAATGAGCAGTTCTTC.

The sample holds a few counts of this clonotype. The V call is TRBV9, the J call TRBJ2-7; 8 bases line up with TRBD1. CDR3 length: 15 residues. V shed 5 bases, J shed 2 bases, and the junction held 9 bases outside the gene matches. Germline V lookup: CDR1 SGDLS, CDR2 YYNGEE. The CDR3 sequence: CASSPTGVQAYEQYF. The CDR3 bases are TGTGCCAGCAGTCCGACAGGGGTTCAGGCCTACGAGCAGTACTTC.

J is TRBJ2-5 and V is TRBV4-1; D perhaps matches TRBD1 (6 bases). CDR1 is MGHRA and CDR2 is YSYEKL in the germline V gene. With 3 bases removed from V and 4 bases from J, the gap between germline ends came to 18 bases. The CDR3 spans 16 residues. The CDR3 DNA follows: TGCGCCAGCAGCCAGAGGGACACCCTTAGCGCAGAGACCCAGTACTTC. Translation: CASSQRDTLSAETQYF.

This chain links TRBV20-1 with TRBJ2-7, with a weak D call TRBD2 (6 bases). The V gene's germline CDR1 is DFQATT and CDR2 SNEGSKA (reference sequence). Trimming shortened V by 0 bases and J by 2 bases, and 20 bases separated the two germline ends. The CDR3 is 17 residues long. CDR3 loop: CSARDRRVRTGTYEQYF. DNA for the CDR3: TGCAGTGCTAGAGATCGGAGGGTACGGACGGGGACCTACGAGCAGTACTTC.

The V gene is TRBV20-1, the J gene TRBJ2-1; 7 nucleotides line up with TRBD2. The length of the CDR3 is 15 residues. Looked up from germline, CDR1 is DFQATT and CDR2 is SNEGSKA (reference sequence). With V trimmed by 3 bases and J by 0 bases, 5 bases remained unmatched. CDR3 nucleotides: TGCAGTGCTAGCCCTAGCGGTAGCTCCTACAATGAGCAGTTCTTC. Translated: CSASPSGSSYNEQFF.

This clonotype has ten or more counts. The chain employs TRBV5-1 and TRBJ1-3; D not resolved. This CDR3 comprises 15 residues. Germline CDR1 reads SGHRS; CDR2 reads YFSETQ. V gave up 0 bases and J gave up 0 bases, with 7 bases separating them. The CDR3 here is CASSLGRNSGNTIYF. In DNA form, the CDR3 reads TGCGCCAGCAGCTTGGGGCGGAACTCTGGAAACACCATATATTTT.

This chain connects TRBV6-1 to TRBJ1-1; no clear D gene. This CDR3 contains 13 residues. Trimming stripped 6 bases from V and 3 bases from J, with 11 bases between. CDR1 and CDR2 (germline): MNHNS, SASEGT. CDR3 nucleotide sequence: TGTGCCAGCAGCACATCAAGGTACACTGAAGCTTTCTTT. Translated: CASSTSRYTEAFF.

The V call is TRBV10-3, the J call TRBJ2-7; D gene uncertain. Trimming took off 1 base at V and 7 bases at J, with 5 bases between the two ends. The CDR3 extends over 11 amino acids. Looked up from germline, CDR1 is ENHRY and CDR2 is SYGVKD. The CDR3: CAISEFREQYF. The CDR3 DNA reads TGTGCCATCAGTGAGTTCCGGGAGCAGTACTTC.

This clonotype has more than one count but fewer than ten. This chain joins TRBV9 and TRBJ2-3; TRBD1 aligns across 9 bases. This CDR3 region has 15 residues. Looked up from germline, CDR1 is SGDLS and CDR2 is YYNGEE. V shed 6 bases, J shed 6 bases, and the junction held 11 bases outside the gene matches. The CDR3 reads CASTPRGQGLDTQYF. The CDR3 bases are TGTGCCAGCACCCCCCGGGGACAGGGACTCGATACGCAGTATTTT.

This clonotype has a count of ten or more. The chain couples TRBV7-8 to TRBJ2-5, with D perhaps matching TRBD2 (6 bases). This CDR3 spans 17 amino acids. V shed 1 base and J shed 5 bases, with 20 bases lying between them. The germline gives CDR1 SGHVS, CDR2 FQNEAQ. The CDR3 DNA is TGTGCCAGCAGCTTAGTTCGAACGGGACTGGCTGGGGAGACCCAGTACTTC. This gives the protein CASSLVRTGLAGETQYF.

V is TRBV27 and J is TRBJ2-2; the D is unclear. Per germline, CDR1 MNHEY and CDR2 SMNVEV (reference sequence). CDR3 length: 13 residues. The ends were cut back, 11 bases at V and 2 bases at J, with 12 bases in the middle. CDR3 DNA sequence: TGTGCCGGTCGGTCTGTTAACACCGGGGAGCTGTTTTTT. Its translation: CAGRSVNTGELFF.

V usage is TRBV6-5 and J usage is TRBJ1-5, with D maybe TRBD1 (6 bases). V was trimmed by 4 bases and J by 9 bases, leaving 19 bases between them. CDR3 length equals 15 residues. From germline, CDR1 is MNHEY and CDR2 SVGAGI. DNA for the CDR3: TGTGCCAGCAGTTCGAGGCAGGGGCCACGCGGGCCCCAGCATTTT. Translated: CASSSRQGPRGPQHF.